This T cell receptor (beta chain) was identified in a study of blood T cell repertoires in COVID-19. Across the whole study: T cells, B-cell-depleted T cells, or PBMCs supplied cDNA or gDNA.

Participants spanned ages about 18 to 95 years and resided in about 25 US areas. Repertoires were generated with immunoSEQ multiplex PCR, while TCRdb's copy carries only in-frame clones and drops some. The profile shows about 210,000 clones, 80% to 90% of them singletons. V shed 5 bases and J shed 0 bases, with 8 bases lying between them. This CDR3 is built from 13 residues. Germline-derived CDR1 and CDR2 are SGHRS and YFSETQ. This clonotype originated in a woman in her forties with acute COVID-19. Material for sequencing was PBMCs or T cells enriched from blood (not recorded which). J is TRBJ1-2 and V is TRBV5-1; D is unclear. Here the CDR3 DNA reads TGCGCCAGCAGTCCAGAAGCTAACTATGGCTACACCTTC. Protein sequence: CASSPEANYGYTF.